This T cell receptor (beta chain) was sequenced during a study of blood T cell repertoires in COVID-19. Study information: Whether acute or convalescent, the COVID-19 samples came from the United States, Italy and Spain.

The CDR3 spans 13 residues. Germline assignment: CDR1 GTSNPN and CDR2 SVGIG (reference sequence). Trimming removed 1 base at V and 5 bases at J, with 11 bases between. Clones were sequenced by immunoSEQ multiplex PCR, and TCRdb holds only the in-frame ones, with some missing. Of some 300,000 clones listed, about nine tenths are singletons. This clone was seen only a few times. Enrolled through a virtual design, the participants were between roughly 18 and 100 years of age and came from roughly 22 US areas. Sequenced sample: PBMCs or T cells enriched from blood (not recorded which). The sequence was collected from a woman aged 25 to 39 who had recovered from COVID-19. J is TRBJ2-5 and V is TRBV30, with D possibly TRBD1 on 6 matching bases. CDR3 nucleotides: TGTGCCTGGAGTGGGACAGCCGGGGAGACCCAGTACTTC. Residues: CAWSGTAGETQYF. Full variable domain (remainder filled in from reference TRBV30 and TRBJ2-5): SQTIHQWPATLVQPVGSPLSLECTVEGTSNPNLYWYRQAAGRGLQLLFYSVGIGQISSEVPQNLSASRPQDRQFILSSKKLLLSDSGFYLCAWSGTAGETQYFGPGTRLLVL.